The 19 T cell receptor beta chains below were found in one sample sequenced in a study of blood T cell repertoires in COVID-19. The method was immunoSEQ multiplex PCR; TCRdb's version includes in-frame clones alone and lacks a portion of them. The table shows about 75,000 clones, with around 74% occurring only once. Sequencing was carried out using peripheral blood. The receptors were gathered from a woman older than 75 with active or convalescent COVID-19.

This chain joins TRBV12-3 or TRBV12-4 and TRBJ1-2; D gene uncertain. The CDR3 length is 13 residues. V dropped 5 bases and J dropped 0 bases, with 7 bases sitting between them. In DNA, the CDR3 is TGTGCCAGCAGTATCCTTTCTAACTATGGCTACACCTTC. Translation gives CASSILSNYGYTF.

The chain couples TRBV14 to TRBJ1-2; possibly TRBD1 for D (6 bases). There are 14 residues in the CDR3. The V gene's germline CDR1 is SGHDN and CDR2 FVKESK. Trimming pared 2 bases from V and 2 bases from J, leaving 9 bases between. The CDR3 protein is CASSQITGNYGYTF. The CDR3 bases are TGTGCCAGCAGCCAAATCACAGGGAACTATGGCTACACCTTC. Looking up the rest from reference TRBV14 and TRBJ1-2 gives the full variable domain: EAGVTQFPSHSVIEKGQTVTLRCDPISGHDNLYWYRRVMGKEIKFLLHFVKESKQDESGMPNNRFLAERTGGTYSTLKVQPAELEDSGVYFCASSQITGNYGYTFGSGTRLTVV.

The rearrangement links TRBV3-1 (or the pseudogene TRBV3-2) to TRBJ1-1, with D unresolved. The CDR3 covers 13 residues. Germline CDR1 LGHDT, CDR2 YNNKEL (reference sequence). Trimming shortened V by 2 bases and J by 11 bases, and 15 bases separated the two germline ends. The CDR3 DNA reads as TGTGCCAGCAGCCAACGTTACGAGGGCGCGGCTTTCTTT. Translated, it gives CASSQRYEGAAFF.

This rearrangement joins TRBV7-2 to TRBJ1-2; 7 bases map to TRBD1. V trimming: 2 bases; J trimming: 4 bases; junction bases outside the gene matches: 4. In germline, CDR1 is SGHTA, CDR2 FQGNSA. The CDR3 sequence is 14 residues long. The CDR3 nucleotides are TGTGCCAGCAGCTTATACTGGGACAGCTATGGCTACACCTTC. Translated: CASSLYWDSYGYTF.

V usage is TRBV7-8 and J usage is TRBJ2-6; D perhaps matches TRBD2 (5 bases). Germline V gives CDR1 SGHVS, CDR2 FQNEAQ. V was trimmed by 1 base and J by 9 bases, leaving 19 bases between them. The CDR3 totals 17 residues. CDR3 coding DNA: TGTGCCAGCAGCTTAGGTCTGGGATCTAATCGGGACAACGTCCTGACTTTC. Amino acids: CASSLGLGSNRDNVLTF.

The J gene is TRBJ1-6, the V gene TRBV5-1, with D possibly matching TRBD1 (6 bases). The CDR3 spans 16 residues. V was trimmed by 3 bases and J by 7 bases, leaving 17 bases between them. Per the germline V gene, CDR1 is SGHRS and CDR2 is YFSETQ. The chain's CDR3 is CASSWLPGTQNSPLHF. In DNA, the CDR3 is TGCGCCAGCAGCTGGCTTCCCGGGACACAGAATTCACCCCTCCACTTT.

The chain couples TRBV20-1 to TRBJ1-2, with D unclear. Trimming stripped 1 base from V and 7 bases from J, with 7 bases between. This CDR3 is built from 11 residues. CDR1 and CDR2 from the germline V gene are DFQATT and SNEGSKA (reference sequence). CDR3 loop: CSARVPLGYTF. As DNA, the CDR3 is TGCAGTGCTAGAGTCCCCCTTGGCTACACCTTC.

CDR3 sequence: CASSLEAGSQPQHF. The CDR3 nucleotides are TGCGCCAGCAGCTTGGAGGCAGGATCTCAGCCCCAGCATTTT. The chain employs TRBV5-1 and TRBJ1-5; no reliable D call. V dropped 0 bases and J dropped 6 bases, with 10 bases sitting between them. CDR1 and CDR2 (germline): SGHRS, YFSETQ. There are 14 residues in the CDR3.

The chain employs TRBV6-2 or TRBV6-3 and TRBJ1-1; the D is unclear. Trimming took 6 bases from V and 1 from J, leaving 15 bases between them. Germline V gene lookup returns CDR1 MNHEY and CDR2 SVGEGT. The CDR3 is made up of 15 amino acids. This CDR3 is CASSPRQAANTEAFF. The DNA for the CDR3 is TGTGCCAGCAGCCCCCGTCAGGCCGCGAACACTGAAGCTTTCTTT.

V and J are TRBV27 and TRBJ2-5; 15 bases agree with TRBD2. Looked up from germline, CDR1 is MNHEY and CDR2 is SMNVEV (reference sequence). The CDR3 spans 17 residues. Trimming at V came to 5 bases and at J to 5 bases, leaving 9 bases not matched to a gene. This CDR3 is CASSIGLAGGRRETQYF. For the CDR3, the DNA is TGTGCCAGCAGTATCGGACTAGCGGGAGGGCGTAGGGAGACCCAGTACTTC.

This sequence joins TRBV27 and TRBJ1-6; 8 nucleotides line up with TRBD1. V shed 4 bases and J 9 bases; nucleotides not matched to a gene: 14. The CDR3 is 17 residues long. Looked up from germline, CDR1 is MNHEY and CDR2 is SMNVEV (reference sequence). The CDR3: CASSSNLIDRGGSPLHF. The CDR3 DNA sequence: TGTGCCAGCAGTTCGAACTTGATAGACAGGGGAGGTTCACCCCTCCACTTT.

V is TRBV5-6 and J is TRBJ2-5; the match to TRBD2 covers 12 bases. The J segment lost 4 bases and the V segment lost 1 base, leaving 8 bases of the junction unmatched. The CDR3 is made up of 17 amino acids. CDR1 is SGHDT and CDR2 is YYEEEE in the germline V gene. CDR3 DNA sequence: TGTGCCAGCAGCTTGAAGGACGGACTAGCGGGGTTAGAGACCCAGTACTTC. It codes for CASSLKDGLAGLETQYF.

The chain couples TRBV25-1 to TRBJ1-4; perhaps TRBD1 as D (6 bases). The germline gives CDR1 MGHDK, CDR2 SYGVNS. Deletions cut 6 bases from V and 6 bases from J, with 17 bases between. This CDR3 has 15 residues. The DNA of the CDR3 is TGTGCCAGCAGCTCCCCACAGGGAAGGGATGAAAAACTGTTTTTT. Its translation is CASSSPQGRDEKLFF.

The V gene is TRBV9, the J gene TRBJ2-3; 9 bases agree with TRBD2. The germline CDR1 and CDR2 sequences are SGDLS and YYNGEE. The CDR3 is made up of 16 amino acids. The junction had 4 bases not matched to a gene; V was cut back by 2 bases and J by 0 bases. The CDR3 coding sequence is TGTGCCAGCAGCGTCGATAGCGGGAGTAGCACAGATACGCAGTATTTT. Amino acids: CASSVDSGSSTDTQYF.

This clone was observed a few times. This rearrangement joins TRBV27 to TRBJ2-7; 8 nucleotides match TRBD1. Germline V gene sequence: CDR1 MNHEY, CDR2 SMNVEV (reference sequence). With 5 bases clipped from V and 4 bases from J, the junction kept 7 bases outside the gene matches. The length of the CDR3 is 14 residues. The DNA of the CDR3 is TGTGCCAGCAGTACGAATACAGGGGGGTACGAGCAGTACTTC. Residues: CASSTNTGGYEQYF.

This chain connects TRBV7-8 to TRBJ1-1; the D gene is possibly TRBD1 (5 bases). Germline V gene lookup returns CDR1 SGHVS and CDR2 FQNEAQ. CDR3 length: 13 residues. Trimming shortened V by 6 bases and J by 5 bases, and 13 bases separated the two germline ends. CDR3 region: CASRPWGGTEAFF. In nucleotides, the CDR3 is TGTGCCAGCAGACCGTGGGGGGGTACTGAAGCTTTCTTT.

CDR3 DNA sequence: TGTGCCAGCAGCGACCTCGCGGGAGGGAGGTACCAAGAGACCCAGTACTTC. Translation: CASSDLAGGRYQETQYF. This chain joins TRBV5-4 and TRBJ2-5; TRBD2 agrees at 9 bases. The CDR3 has 17 residues. Germline V gene sequence: CDR1 SGHNT, CDR2 YYREEE (reference sequence). Germline trimming cut 4 bases from V and 0 bases from J; bases unmatched to any gene: 10.

In this sample, this clone turned up once. The rearrangement uses TRBV15 and TRBJ2-1; 10 positions agree with TRBD2. Germline V gives CDR1 LNHNV, CDR2 YYDKDF (reference sequence). CDR3 length: 15 residues. Trimming removed 8 bases from V and 9 bases from J; junction bases left unmatched: 13. The CDR3 region is CATSYGLAGVSEQFF. The CDR3 bases are TGTGCCACCTCCTACGGGCTAGCGGGAGTCTCTGAGCAGTTCTTC.

The gene calls are TRBV6-6 and TRBJ1-2, with D maybe TRBD1 (6 bases). The ends were cut back, 6 bases at V and 2 bases at J, with 10 bases in the middle. Looked up from germline, CDR1 is MNHNY and CDR2 is SVGAGI (reference sequence). This CDR3 spans 13 amino acids. CDR3 region: CASSPGQNYGYTF. The CDR3 bases are TGTGCCAGCAGCCCGGGACAAAACTATGGCTACACCTTC.